This T cell receptor beta chain stems from a study of CD8 T cells in Susac syndrome. CD8+ and CD4+ blood T cells underwent TCR beta sequencing. V lost 0 bases, J lost 4 bases, and 15 bases lay in between. The CDR3 is 16 amino acids. CDR1 is MNHNY and CDR2 is SVGAGI in the germline V gene (reference sequence). Roughly 0.45 to 1 ug RNA was reverse transcribed with random hexamers. The immunoSEQ assay covered 54 Vbeta and 13 Jbeta segments for CDR3. TCRdb ran MiXCR on the immunoSEQ multiplex PCR reads and lists one entry per CDR3 protein. This repertoire shows some 120,000 distinct CDR3 sequences, less than 95% found once; its top ten account for 0.1% to 0.15%.

Specimen: CD4+ T cells from PBMCs. The TCR originated in a human donor with multiple sclerosis. The genes are TRBV6-6 and TRBJ2-5; tentatively, D is TRBD2 (7 bases). The CDR3 is CASSYSGFGGAETQYF. The DNA of the CDR3 is TGTGCCAGCAGTTACTCAGGGTTTGGGGGGGCAGAGACCCAGTACTTC.